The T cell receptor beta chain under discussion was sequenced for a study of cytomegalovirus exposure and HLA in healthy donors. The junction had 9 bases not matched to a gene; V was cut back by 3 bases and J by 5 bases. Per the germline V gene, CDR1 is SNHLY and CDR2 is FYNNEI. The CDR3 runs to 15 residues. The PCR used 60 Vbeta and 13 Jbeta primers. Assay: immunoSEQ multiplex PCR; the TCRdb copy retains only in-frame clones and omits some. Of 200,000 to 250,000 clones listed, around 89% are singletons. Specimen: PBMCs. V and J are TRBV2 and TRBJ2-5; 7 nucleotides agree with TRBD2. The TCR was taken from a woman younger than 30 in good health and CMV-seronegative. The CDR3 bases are TGTGCCAGCAGTGAGGGCGGGGGTTGGGGGGAGACCCAGTACTTC. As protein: CASSEGGGWGETQYF. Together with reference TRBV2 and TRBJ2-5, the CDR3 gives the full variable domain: EPEVTQTPSHQVTQMGQEVILRCVPISNHLYFYWYRQILGQKVEFLVSFYNNEISEKSEIFDDQFSVERPDGSNFTLKIRSTKLEDSAMYFCASSEGGGWGETQYFGPGTRLLVL.